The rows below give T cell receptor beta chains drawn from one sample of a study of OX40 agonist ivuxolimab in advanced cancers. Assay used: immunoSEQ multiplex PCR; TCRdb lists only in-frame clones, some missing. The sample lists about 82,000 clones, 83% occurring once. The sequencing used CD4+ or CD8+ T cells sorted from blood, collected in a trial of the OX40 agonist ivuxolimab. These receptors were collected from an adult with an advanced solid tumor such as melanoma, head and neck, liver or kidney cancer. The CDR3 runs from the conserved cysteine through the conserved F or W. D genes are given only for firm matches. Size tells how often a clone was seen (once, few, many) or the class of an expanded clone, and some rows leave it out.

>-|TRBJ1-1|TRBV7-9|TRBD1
TGTGCCAGCAGCTTACCGCTGGGACAGGGGGACACTGAAGCTTTCTTT
CASSLPLGQGDTEAFF
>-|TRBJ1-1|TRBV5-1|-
TGCGCCAGCAGCTTAGTGGGGACGAACACTGAAGCTTTCTTT
CASSLVGTNTEAFF
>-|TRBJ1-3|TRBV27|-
TGTGCCAGCATTTCTGCGGGAAACACCATATATTTT
CASISAGNTIYF
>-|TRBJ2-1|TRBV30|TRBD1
TGTGCCTGGAGTAAGACAGGGGGCAATGAGCAGTTCTTC
CAWSKTGGNEQFF
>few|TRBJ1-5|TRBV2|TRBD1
TGTGCCAGCAGGCCGGGACAGGGCAATCAGCCCCAGCATTTT
CASRPGQGNQPQHF
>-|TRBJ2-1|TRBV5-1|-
TGCGCCAGCAGCAGTAGGGGGGTCATCTACAATGAGCAGTTCTTC
CASSSRGVIYNEQFF
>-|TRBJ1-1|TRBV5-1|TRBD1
TGCGCCAGCAGCTTGGTCGGACAGGGACCGAACACTGAAGCTTTCTTT
CASSLVGQGPNTEAFF
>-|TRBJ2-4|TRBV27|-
TGTGCCAGCAGTTTATCCCCGGCAGGGTTTGGGAACATTCAGTACTTC
CASSLSPAGFGNIQYF
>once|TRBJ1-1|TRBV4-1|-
TGCGCCAGCAGCCAAGATCTCAGGGGAATGAACACTGAAGCTTTCTTT
CASSQDLRGMNTEAFF
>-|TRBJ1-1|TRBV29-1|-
TGCAGCGTTGTCCGGGGGTTGAGCACTGAAGCTTTCTTT
CSVVRGLSTEAFF
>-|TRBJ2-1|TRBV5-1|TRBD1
TGCGCCAGCAGCTCTGACGGGACAGAGAACAATGAGCAGTTCTTC
CASSSDGTENNEQFF
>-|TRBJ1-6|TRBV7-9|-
TGTGCCAGCAGTCGTAGGACAGAGTCAATACCCCTCCACTTT
CASSRRTESIPLHF
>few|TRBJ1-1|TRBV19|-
TGTGCCAGTAGTACCAGACAGGACACTGAAGCTTTCTTT
CASSTRQDTEAFF
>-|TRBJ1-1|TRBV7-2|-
TGTGCCAGCAGCCCGCGCACGGCCCCGGCCGGGGAAGCTTTCTTT
CASSPRTAPAGEAFF
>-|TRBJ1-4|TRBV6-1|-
TGTGCCAGCAGCTCAGGGCAGGATGAAAAACTGTTTTTT
CASSSGQDEKLFF
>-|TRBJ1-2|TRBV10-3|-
TGTGCCATCAGTGACACCATTTCTAACTATGGCTACACCTTC
CAISDTISNYGYTF
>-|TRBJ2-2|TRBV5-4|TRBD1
TGTGCCAGCAGCGGACCGGGACAGAATACCGGGGAGCTGTTTTTT
CASSGPGQNTGELFF
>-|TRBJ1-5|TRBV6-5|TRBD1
TGTGCCAGCCGGAGGACAGGGCATCAGCCCCAGCATTTT
CASRRTGHQPQHF
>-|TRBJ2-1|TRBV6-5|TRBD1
TGTGCCAGCCGAGGACAGGGGTTCTACAATGAGCAGTTCTTC
CASRGQGFYNEQFF
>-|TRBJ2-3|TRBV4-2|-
TGTGCCAGCAGCCAAGAGACAGTATATGAGCCTCCGCAGTATTTT
CASSQETVYEPPQYF
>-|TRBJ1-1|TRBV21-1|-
TGTGCCAGCAGCAAAGGAAGGACACTAATGAACACTGAAGCTTTCTTT
CASSKGRTLMNTEAFF
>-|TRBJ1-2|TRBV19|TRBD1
TGTGCCAGTAGAGTCCAACAGGGGGCTGGCTATGGCTACACCTTC
CASRVQQGAGYGYTF
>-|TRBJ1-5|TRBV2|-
TGTGCCAGCAGCGCGCGGGGGAATAGCAATCAGCCCCAGCATTTT
CASSARGNSNQPQHF
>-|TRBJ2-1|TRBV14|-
TGTGCCAGCAGCCAAGACCTCGGACGGCTGATCTTC
CASSQDLGRLIF
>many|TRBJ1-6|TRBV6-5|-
TGTGCCAGCAGTTACGGGGTAGACTCACCCCTCCACTTT
CASSYGVDSPLHF
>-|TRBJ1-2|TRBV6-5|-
TGTGCCAGCAGAGACGACAGTCCCCTGGGGGGCTACACCTTC
CASRDDSPLGGYTF
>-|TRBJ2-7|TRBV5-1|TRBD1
TGCGCCAGCAGCTTAGGGACAGGGTTAACCTACGAGCAGTACTTC
CASSLGTGLTYEQYF
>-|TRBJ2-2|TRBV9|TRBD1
TGTGCCAGCAGCCCCGGACAGGGGAACACCGGGGAGCTGTTTTTT
CASSPGQGNTGELFF
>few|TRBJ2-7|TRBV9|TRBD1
TGTGCCAGCAGCGTACTCCGACAGGGCTTGTCCGAGCAGTACTTC
CASSVLRQGLSEQYF
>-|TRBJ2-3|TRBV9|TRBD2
TGTGCCAGCAGCGTGAGTAGCGGGGGGGCCACAGATACGCAGTATTTT
CASSVSSGGATDTQYF
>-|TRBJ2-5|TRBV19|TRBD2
TGTGCCAGTAGCTCGGTAGCGGGGGGAGGAGAGACCCAGTACTTC
CASSSVAGGGETQYF
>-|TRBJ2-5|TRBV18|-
TGTGCCAGCTCGGGCCACCAAGAGACCCAGTACTTC
CASSGHQETQYF
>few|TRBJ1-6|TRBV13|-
TGTGCCAGCAGCCTGGCGGGCAGACAGTCACCCCTCCACTTT
CASSLAGRQSPLHF
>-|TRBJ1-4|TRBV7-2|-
TGTGCCAGCAGCTTAGCCACCAGGGTACGGGATGAAAAACTGTTTTTT
CASSLATRVRDEKLFF
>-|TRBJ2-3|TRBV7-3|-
TGTGCCAGCAGCTCCAACACAGATACGCAGTATTTT
CASSSNTDTQYF
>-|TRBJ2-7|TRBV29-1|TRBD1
TGCAGCGTGGGAGGACAGGGTCCGTTCTACGAGCAGTACTTC
CSVGGQGPFYEQYF
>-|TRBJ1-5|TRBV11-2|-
TGTGCCAGCAGCCCCAATGCAGGATCAAATAGCAATCAGCCCCAGCATTTT
CASSPNAGSNSNQPQHF
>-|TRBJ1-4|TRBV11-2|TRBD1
TGTGCCAGCAGTTATACAGGGGATACAGATGAAAAACTGTTTTTT
CASSYTGDTDEKLFF
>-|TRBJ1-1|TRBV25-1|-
TGTGCCAGCAGATGGCAGGGCGGGATGAACACTGAAGCTTTCTTT
CASRWQGGMNTEAFF
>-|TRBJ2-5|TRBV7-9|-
TGTGCCAGCAGCTTAGACGGGGGAGAGACCCAGTACTTC
CASSLDGGETQYF
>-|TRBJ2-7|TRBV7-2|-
TGTGCCAGCAGCTTAACTGGACAGAGCTACGAGCAGTACTTC
CASSLTGQSYEQYF
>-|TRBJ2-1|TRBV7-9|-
TGTGCCAGCAGCTTAGCGTACATGCAAAATGAGCAGTTCTTC
CASSLAYMQNEQFF
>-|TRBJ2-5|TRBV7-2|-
TGTGCCAGCAGCCCATACGGTGCGGGGTACCAAGAGACCCAGTACTTC
CASSPYGAGYQETQYF
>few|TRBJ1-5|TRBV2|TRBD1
TGTGCCAGCAAATCCGGACAGGGGGCTGATCAGCCCCAGCATTTT
CASKSGQGADQPQHF
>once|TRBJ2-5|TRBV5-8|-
TGTGCCAGCAGCTCCGGACAGCGCGCCCAATGGGAGACCCAGTACTTC
CASSSGQRAQWETQYF
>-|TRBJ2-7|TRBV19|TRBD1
TGTGCCAGTAGTATAGAGCAGGGGGCGTACGAGCAGTACTTC
CASSIEQGAYEQYF
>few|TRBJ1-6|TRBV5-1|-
TGCGCCAGCAGGGAGGCCAGCGCCTATAATTCACCCCTCCACTTT
CASREASAYNSPLHF
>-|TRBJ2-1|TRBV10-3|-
TGTGCCATCAGTGAGTCTGGGGGGGCTTACAATGAGCAGTTCTTC
CAISESGGAYNEQFF
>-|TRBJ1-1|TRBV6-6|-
TGTGCCAGCAGTTACCCACTTGAGGACAGTCGACCTTTCTTT
CASSYPLEDSRPFF
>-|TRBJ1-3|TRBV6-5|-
TGTGCCAGCAGTTACTCAGGAGGTAACACCATATATTTT
CASSYSGGNTIYF
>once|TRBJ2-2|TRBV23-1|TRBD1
TGCGCCAGCAGTCAATCGGACAGGGAAAGGGGCACCGGGGAGCTGTTTTTT
CASSQSDRERGTGELFF
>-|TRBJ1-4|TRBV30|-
TGTGCCTGGTCACGACAGAGTTCTGAAAAACTGTTTTTT
CAWSRQSSEKLFF
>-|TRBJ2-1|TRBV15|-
TGTGCCACCAGCAGAGAGGGCGCGGGGAGCTCCTACAATGAGCAGTTCTTC
CATSREGAGSSYNEQFF
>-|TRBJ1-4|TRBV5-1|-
TGCGCCAGCAGCGGGGGTTCCCCGGCGGATGAAAAACTGTTTTTT
CASSGGSPADEKLFF